This T cell receptor beta chain derives from a study of regulatory T cells in long-lasting Graves disease. PBMC-extracted RNA yielded the TCR library. Graves' disease was diagnosed by American Thyroid Association guidelines. EDTA tubes received approximately 8.4 milliliters of collected peripheral blood. Each CDR3 protein is one row after TCRdb ran MiXCR on the reads. Among over 750 distinct CDR3 sequences, 76% were seen once, and the ten largest hold roughly an eighth. The CDR3 spans 16 residues. Germline V gene sequence: CDR1 SGHVS, CDR2 FQNEAQ. V was cut by 6 bases and J by 0 bases, with 15 bases left in between. Study-level findings and limits: Fewer public clonotypes were shared by new patients (about 940) than by persistent patients (2,741). Segments TRBV28, TRBJ1-2 and TRBJ2-5 showed preferential usage in persistent disease.

In the case of this clonotype: Its specificity is not known.

The sequencing used peripheral blood mononuclear cells (PBMCs), collected with antithyroid drug treatment, in newly diagnosed or persistent Graves disease (not recorded which). The chain joins TRBV7-8 to TRBJ1-3; a possible D gene is TRBD1 (5 bases). The receptor's source is a female donor with Graves disease. CDR3 coding DNA: TGTGCCAGCAGGCAGCAGGGAGGTCTCTCTGGAAACACCATATATTTT. It is translated as CASRQQGGLSGNTIYF. The whole variable domain, filled in from reference TRBV7-8 and TRBJ1-3, reads GAGVSQSPRYKVAKRGQDVALRCDPISGHVSLFWYQQALGQGPEFLTYFQNEAQLDKSGLPSDRFFAERPEGSVSTLKIQRTQQEDSAVYLCASRQQGGLSGNTIYFGEGSWLTVV.